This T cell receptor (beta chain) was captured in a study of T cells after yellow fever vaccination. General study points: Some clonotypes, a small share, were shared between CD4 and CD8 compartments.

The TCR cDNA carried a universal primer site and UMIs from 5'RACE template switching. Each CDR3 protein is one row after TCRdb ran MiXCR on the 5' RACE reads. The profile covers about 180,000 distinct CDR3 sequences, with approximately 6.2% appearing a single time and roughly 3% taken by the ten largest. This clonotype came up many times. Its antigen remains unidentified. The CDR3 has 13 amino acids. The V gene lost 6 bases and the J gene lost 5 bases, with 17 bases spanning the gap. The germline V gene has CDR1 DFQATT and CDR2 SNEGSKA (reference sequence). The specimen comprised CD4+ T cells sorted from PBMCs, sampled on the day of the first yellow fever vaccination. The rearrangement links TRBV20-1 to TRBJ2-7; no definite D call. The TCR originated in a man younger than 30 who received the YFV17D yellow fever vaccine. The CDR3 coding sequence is TGCAGTGCCAGACTTCCTCCCAGGAACGAGCAGTACTTC. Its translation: CSARLPPRNEQYF.